This note documents a single T cell receptor beta chain sequence. A junction end diverges from the germline sequence, so it may reflect a read error. CDR3 length: 17 residues. Each CDR3 protein gets one entry after TCRdb re-called the PCR reads with MiXCR. The sample has around 480,000 distinct CDR3 sequences; roughly 25% are singletons. This entry belongs to a study of molecular identifiers for immune sequencing clone quantification. Overall study: Replicate RNA came from approximately 20,000 or 100,000 naive CD8 cells and was split five ways, and four parts were sequenced.

As CD8+CD4-CCR7+CD45RA+ cells, naive CD8 T cells were sorted. The V gene is TRBV5-3, the J gene TRBJ1-4, with D possibly TRBD1 on 5 matching bases. Being an ORF, TRBV5-3 has a function that is uncertain. Sequencing was done on a sample of naive CD8+ T cells from blood, with Jurkat cell RNA spiked in. The sample's subset: FACS-sorted CD8+CD4-CCR7+CD45RA+ naive T cells. This sequence originates from a human donor in good health. Some libraries in this study had Jurkat cell RNA spiked in. CDR3 nucleotide sequence: TGTGCCAGCAGCTTGGCCCAGTCAGGGCCCAATAATGAAAAACTGTTTTTT. Its translation is CASSLAQSGPNNEKLFF.